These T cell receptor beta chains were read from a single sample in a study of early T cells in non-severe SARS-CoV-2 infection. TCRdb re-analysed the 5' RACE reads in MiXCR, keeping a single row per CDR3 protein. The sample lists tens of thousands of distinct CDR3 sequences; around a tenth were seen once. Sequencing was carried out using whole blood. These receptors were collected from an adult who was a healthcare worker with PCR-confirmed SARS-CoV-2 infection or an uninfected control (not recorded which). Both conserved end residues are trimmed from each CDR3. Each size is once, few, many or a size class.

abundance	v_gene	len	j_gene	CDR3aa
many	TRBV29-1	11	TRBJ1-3	SALSRTGNTIY
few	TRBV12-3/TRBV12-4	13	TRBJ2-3	ASRTSGGAKDTQY
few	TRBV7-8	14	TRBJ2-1	ASSLRLAGGGDEQF
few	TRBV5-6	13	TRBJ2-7	ASSWTEAPTYEQY
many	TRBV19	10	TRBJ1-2	ASSFTNYGYT
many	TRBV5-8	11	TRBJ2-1	ASSRTHPNEQF
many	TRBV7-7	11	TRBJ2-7	ASSSRAGDEQY
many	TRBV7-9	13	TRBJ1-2	ASSRDTLIGYGYT
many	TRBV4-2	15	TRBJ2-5	ASSQDGLAGVGETQY
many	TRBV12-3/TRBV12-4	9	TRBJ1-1	ASSRRTEAF